This TCR beta chain derives from a study of shared clonotypes between healthy human individuals. Whole-study findings and limits: Four donors shared about 4.8% of their naive CD4 clonotypes. In contrast to clonotypes shared by all four donors, non-shared clonotypes had lower generation probabilities.

V lost 4 bases and J 4 bases, leaving 23 bases between the germline ends. Per germline, CDR1 SEHNR and CDR2 FQNEAQ (reference sequence). The CDR3 length is 18 residues. Naive CD8 populations comprised CD45RO-negative cells positively selected for CCR7, excluding terminally differentiated effector memory CD45RA+ cells. About this clone itself: Its antigen is as yet unknown.

Original data processing: Filtering differed for immunoSEQ, which gave only junction sequences without quality scores. Libraries were prepared by immunoSEQ multiplex PCR; TCRdb keeps only in-frame clonotypes and omits some of them. That table furnishes V, J and clone size, whereas the DNA furnished D and trimming. The table lists approximately 740,000 clones, 80% to 95% of them singletons. This sequence joins TRBV7-9 and TRBJ2-1, with D tentatively TRBD1 (5 bases). This TCR derives from a man under 40 in good health. Sequencing used naive CD8+ T cells sorted from blood. CDR3 residues: CASSSHSRVPRGYNEQFF. DNA of the CDR3: TGTGCCAGCAGCTCCCACTCCAGGGTGCCTAGAGGATACAATGAGCAGTTCTTC.